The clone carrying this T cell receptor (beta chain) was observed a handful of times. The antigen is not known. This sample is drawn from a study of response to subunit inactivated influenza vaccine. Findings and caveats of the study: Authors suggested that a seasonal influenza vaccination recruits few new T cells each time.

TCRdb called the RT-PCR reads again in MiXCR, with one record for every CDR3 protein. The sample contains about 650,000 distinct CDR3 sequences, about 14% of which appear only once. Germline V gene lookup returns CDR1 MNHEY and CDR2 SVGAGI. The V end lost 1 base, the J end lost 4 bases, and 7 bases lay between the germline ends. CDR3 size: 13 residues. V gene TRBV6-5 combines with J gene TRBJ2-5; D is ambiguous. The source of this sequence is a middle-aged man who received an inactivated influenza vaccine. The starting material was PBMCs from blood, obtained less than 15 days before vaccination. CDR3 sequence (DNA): TGTGCCAGCAGTTACTATAAGGGAGAGACCCAGTACTTC. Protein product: CASSYYKGETQYF.